This TCR beta chain was obtained from a study of cytomegalovirus exposure and HLA in healthy donors. Vbeta (60) and Jbeta (13) primers were used in the PCR. Assay used: immunoSEQ multiplex PCR; TCRdb lists only in-frame clones, some missing. The sample records about 140,000 clones, roughly 86% being singletons. The V gene's germline CDR1 is MDHEN and CDR2 SYDVKM. The CDR3 covers 13 residues. The germline V and J ends were trimmed by 7 bases and 7 bases, with 16 bases remaining between them. This clonotype was obtained from a man between 18 and 29 years old in good health and CMV-seropositive. Sequencing used PBMCs. The V and J genes are TRBV28 and TRBJ1-2, with no clear D. CDR3 bases: TGTGCCAGCACCCCTGGAGGGATAGGTGGCTACACCTTC. Protein product: CASTPGGIGGYTF.